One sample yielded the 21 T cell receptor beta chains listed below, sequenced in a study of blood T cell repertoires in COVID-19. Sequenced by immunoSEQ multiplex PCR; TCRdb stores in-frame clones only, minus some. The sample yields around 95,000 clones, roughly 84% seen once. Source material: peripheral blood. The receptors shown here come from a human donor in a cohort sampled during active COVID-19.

CDR3 amino acids: CASSGGQNNEKLFF. The CDR3 DNA reads as TGCGCCAGCAGCGGGGGACAGAATAATGAAAAACTGTTTTTT. The chain has TRBV5-1 and TRBJ1-4; 7 bases match TRBD1. Germline lookup yields CDR1 SGHRS and CDR2 YFSETQ. J was trimmed by 4 bases and V by 4 bases; bases with no gene match: 4. The length of the CDR3 is 14 residues.

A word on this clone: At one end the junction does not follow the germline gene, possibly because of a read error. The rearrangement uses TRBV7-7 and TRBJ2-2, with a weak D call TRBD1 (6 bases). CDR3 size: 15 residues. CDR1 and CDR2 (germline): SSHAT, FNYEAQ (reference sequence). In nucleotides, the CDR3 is TGTGCTAGCAGCCCCGGGACAATGCACACCGGGGAGCTGTTTTTT. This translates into CASSPGTMHTGELFF.

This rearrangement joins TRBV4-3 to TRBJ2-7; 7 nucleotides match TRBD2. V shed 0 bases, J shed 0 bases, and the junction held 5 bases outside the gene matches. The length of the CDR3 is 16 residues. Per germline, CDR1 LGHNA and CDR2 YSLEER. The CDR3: CASSQEASGSSYEQYF. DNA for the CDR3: TGCGCCAGCAGCCAAGAGGCTAGCGGTAGCTCCTACGAGCAGTACTTC.

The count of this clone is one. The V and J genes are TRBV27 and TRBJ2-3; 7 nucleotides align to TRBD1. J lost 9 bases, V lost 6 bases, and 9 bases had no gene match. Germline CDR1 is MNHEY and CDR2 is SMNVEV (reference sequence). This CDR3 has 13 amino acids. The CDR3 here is CASRPTTGVTQYF. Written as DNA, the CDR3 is TGTGCCAGCAGACCCACCACAGGGGTCACGCAGTATTTT.

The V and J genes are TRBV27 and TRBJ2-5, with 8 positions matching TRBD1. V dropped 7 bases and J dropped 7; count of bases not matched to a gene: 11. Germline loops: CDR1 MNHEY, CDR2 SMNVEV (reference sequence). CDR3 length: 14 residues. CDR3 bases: TGTGCCAGCACCAGAGGCGGACAGGGCTCGACCCAGTACTTC. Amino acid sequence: CASTRGGQGSTQYF.

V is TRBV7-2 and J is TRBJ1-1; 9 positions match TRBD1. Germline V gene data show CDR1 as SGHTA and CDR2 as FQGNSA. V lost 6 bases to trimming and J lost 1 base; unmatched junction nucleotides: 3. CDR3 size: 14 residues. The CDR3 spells CASRQGQGNTEAFF. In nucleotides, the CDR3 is TGTGCCAGCAGACAGGGACAGGGGAACACTGAAGCTTTCTTT.

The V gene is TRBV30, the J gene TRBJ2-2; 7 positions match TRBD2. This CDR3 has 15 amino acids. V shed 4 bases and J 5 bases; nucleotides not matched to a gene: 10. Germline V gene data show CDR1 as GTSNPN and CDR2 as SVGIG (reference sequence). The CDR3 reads CAWTALRGVTGELFF. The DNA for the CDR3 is TGTGCCTGGACCGCCCTCCGGGGGGTTACCGGGGAGCTGTTTTTT.

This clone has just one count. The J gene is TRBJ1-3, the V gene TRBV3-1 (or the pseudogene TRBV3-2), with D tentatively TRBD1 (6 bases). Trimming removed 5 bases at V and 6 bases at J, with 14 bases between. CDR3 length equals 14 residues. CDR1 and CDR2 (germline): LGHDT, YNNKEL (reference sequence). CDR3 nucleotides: TGTGCCAGCAGCTTCGCCGGGACAACAAACACCATATATTTT. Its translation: CASSFAGTTNTIYF.

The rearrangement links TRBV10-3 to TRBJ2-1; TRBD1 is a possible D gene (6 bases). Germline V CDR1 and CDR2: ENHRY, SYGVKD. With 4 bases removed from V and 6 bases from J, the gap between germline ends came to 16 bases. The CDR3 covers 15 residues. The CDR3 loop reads CAISVNDRILNEQFF. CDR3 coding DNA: TGTGCCATCAGTGTTAATGACAGGATTCTCAATGAGCAGTTCTTC.

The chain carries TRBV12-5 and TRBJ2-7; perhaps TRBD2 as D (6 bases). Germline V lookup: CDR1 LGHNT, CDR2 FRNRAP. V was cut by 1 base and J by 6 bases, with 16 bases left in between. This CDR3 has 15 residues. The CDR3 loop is CASGLEGGPKPEQYF. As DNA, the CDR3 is TGTGCTAGTGGTTTGGAGGGAGGACCTAAACCCGAGCAGTACTTC.

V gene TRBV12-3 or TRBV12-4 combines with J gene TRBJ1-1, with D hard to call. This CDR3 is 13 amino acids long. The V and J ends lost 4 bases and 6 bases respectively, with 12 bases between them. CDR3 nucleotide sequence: TGTGCCAGCAGTTCCACGACCGGGGCTGAAGCTTTCTTT. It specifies CASSSTTGAEAFF.

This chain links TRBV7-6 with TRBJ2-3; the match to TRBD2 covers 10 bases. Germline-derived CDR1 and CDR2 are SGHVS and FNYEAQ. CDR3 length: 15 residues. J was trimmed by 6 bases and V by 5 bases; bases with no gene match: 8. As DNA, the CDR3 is TGTGCCAGCAGCCCTAGCGGGGGAGCCGTCGATACGCAGTATTTT. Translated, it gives CASSPSGGAVDTQYF.

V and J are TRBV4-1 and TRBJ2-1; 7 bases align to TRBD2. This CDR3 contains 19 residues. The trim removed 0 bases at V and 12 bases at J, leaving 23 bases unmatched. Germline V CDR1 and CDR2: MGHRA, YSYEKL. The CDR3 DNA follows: TGCGCCAGCAGCCAAGAGCCCTTTTGGGGAGCGGGGCCTCTGGGTGGGCAGTTCTTC. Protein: CASSQEPFWGAGPLGGQFF.

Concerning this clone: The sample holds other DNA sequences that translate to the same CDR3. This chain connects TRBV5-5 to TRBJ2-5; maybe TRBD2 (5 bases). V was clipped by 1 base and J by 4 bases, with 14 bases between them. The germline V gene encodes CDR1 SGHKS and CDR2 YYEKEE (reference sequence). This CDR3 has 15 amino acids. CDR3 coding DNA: TGTGCCAGCAGCTTGACGACTAACGCCCCAGAGACCCAGTACTTC. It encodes CASSLTTNAPETQYF.

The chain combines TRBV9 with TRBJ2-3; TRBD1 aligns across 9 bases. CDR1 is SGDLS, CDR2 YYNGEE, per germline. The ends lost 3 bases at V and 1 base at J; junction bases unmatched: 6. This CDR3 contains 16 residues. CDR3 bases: TGTGCCAGCAGCGGACCGGGACAGGGAGGCACAGATACGCAGTATTTT. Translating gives CASSGPGQGGTDTQYF.

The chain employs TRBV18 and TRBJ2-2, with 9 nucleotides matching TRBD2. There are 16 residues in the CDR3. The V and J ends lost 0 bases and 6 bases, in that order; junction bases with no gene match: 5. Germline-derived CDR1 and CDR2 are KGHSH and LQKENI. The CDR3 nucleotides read TGTGCCAGCTCACCACCAGGGGGACTAGCCGCCGGGGAGCTGTTTTTT. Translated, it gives CASSPPGGLAAGELFF.

CDR3 sequence: CASSLGLAGGTDTQYF. In DNA form, the CDR3 reads TGTGCCAGCAGTTTAGGACTAGCGGGGGGCACAGATACGCAGTATTTT. V gene TRBV27 combines with J gene TRBJ2-3, with 13 bases aligning to TRBD2. Germline loops: CDR1 MNHEY, CDR2 SMNVEV (reference sequence). V lost 2 bases, J lost 1 base, and 0 bases stayed unmatched. The CDR3 length is 16 residues.

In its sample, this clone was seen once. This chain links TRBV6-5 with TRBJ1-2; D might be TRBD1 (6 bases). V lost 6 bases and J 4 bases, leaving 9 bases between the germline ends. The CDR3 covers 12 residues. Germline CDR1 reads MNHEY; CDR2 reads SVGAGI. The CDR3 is CASRDSSYGYTF. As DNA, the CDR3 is TGTGCCAGCAGGGACAGTTCCTATGGCTACACCTTC.

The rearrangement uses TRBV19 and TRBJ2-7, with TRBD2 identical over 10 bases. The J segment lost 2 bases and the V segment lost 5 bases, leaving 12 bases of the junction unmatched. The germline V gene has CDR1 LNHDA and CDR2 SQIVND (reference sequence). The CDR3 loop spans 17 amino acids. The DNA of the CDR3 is TGTGCCAGTAGTGTCTCCGCGACTAGCGGGTTACCCTACGAGCAGTACTTC. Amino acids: CASSVSATSGLPYEQYF.

This CDR3 is CASSGGTGGPKTQYF. As DNA, the CDR3 is TGTGCCAGCAGCGGAGGGACAGGGGGCCCAAAGACCCAGTACTTC. This rearrangement joins TRBV5-6 to TRBJ2-5; 12 bases are a match to TRBD1. Germline loops: CDR1 SGHDT, CDR2 YYEEEE. The CDR3 contains 15 residues. Trimming took 4 bases from V and 6 from J; bases not matched to a gene: 7.

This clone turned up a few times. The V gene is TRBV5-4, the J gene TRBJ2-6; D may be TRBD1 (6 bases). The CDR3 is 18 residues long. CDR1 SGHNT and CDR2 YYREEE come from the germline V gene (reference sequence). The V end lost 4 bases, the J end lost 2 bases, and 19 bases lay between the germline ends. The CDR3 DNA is TGTGCCAGCAGCCTCCCCGGGGCAGGGGTTACTGGGGCCAACGTCCTGACTTTC. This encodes CASSLPGAGVTGANVLTF. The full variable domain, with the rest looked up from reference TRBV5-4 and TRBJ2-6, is ETGVTQSPTHLIKTRGQQVTLRCSSQSGHNTVSWYQQALGQGPQFIFQYYREEENGRGNFPPRFSGLQFPNYSSELNVNALELDDSALYLCASSLPGAGVTGANVLTFGAGSRLTVL.